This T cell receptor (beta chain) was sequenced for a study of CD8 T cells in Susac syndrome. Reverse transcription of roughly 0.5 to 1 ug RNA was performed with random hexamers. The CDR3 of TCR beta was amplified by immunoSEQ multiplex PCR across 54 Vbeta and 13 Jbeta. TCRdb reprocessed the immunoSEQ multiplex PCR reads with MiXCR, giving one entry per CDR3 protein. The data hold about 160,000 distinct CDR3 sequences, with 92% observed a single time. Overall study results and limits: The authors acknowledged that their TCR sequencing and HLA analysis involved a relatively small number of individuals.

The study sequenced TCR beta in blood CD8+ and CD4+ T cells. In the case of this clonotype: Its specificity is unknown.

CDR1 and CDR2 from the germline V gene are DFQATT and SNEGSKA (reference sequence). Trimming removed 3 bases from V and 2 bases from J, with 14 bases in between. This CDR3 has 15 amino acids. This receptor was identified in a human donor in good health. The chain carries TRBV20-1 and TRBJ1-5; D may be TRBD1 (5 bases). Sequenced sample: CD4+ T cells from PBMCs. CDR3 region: CSARVAGDGNQPQHF. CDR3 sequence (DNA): TGCAGTGCTAGGGTAGCCGGGGACGGCAATCAGCCCCAGCATTTT.